This is a list of T cell receptor beta chains from one sample in a study of CD8+ T cells in alopecia areata. Profiled with immunoSEQ multiplex PCR; TCRdb holds only in-frame clones, not every one. The sample includes over 100,000 clones, 49% of them seen just once. Source: CD8+ T cells sorted from blood, taken at week 0. Receptors were obtained from a human donor with alopecia areata. CDR3s include the opening cysteine and the closing phenylalanine or tryptophan. A D gene is named only where the DNA matches it firmly. Expanded clones get a size class; other rows say once, few or many, or leave the size out.

V gene: TRBV30
J gene: TRBJ1-5
D gene: TRBD1
clone size: -
CDR3 protein: CAWSVSLTGGRQPQHF
CDR3 DNA: TGTGCCTGGAGTGTATCCTTGACAGGGGGCCGTCAGCCCCAGCATTTT

V gene: TRBV29-1
J gene: TRBJ2-2
D gene: TRBD1
clone size: few
CDR3 protein: CSVPRTGANTGELFF
CDR3 DNA: TGCAGCGTTCCTAGGACAGGGGCGAACACCGGGGAGCTGTTTTTT

V gene: TRBV29-1
J gene: TRBJ1-2
D gene: -
clone size: -
CDR3 protein: CSVDGQDLDPLSGYTF
CDR3 DNA: TGCAGCGTTGACGGCCAAGACCTGGACCCATTAAGTGGCTACACCTTC

V gene: TRBV29-1
J gene: TRBJ1-2
D gene: -
clone size: many
CDR3 protein: CSVEGFVFQGFCYGYTF
CDR3 DNA: TGCAGCGTTGAAGGATTTGTTTTCCAGGGATTCTGCTATGGCTACACCTTC

V gene: TRBV5-1
J gene: TRBJ2-3
D gene: -
clone size: -
CDR3 protein: CASSFEGSTDTQYF
CDR3 DNA: TGCGCCAGCAGCTTTGAAGGTAGCACAGATACGCAGTATTTT

V gene: TRBV29-1
J gene: TRBJ2-5
D gene: TRBD1
clone size: -
CDR3 protein: CSVEGGQGLQETQYF
CDR3 DNA: TGCAGCGTTGAAGGGGGACAGGGCTTGCAAGAGACCCAGTACTTC

V gene: TRBV7-2
J gene: TRBJ1-2
D gene: -
clone size: -
CDR3 protein: CASSPTISIGGTNYGYTF
CDR3 DNA: TGTGCCAGCAGCCCGACGATTTCCATAGGAGGCACTAACTATGGCTACACCTTC

V gene: TRBV7-8
J gene: TRBJ2-2
D gene: -
clone size: -
CDR3 protein: CASSRDAGGELFF
CDR3 DNA: TGTGCCAGCAGCCGGGATGCCGGAGGGGAGCTGTTTTTT

V gene: TRBV27
J gene: TRBJ1-2
D gene: -
clone size: -
CDR3 protein: CASAFDRRAANYGYTF
CDR3 DNA: TGTGCCAGCGCTTTTGACCGTAGGGCGGCTAACTATGGCTACACCTTC

V gene: TRBV29-1
J gene: TRBJ2-7
D gene: TRBD1
clone size: -
CDR3 protein: CSVEDRDSYEQYF
CDR3 DNA: TGCAGCGTTGAAGACCGGGACAGCTACGAGCAGTACTTC